The subject of this entry is one T cell receptor (beta chain). Sequencing used immunoSEQ multiplex PCR; TCRdb keeps in-frame clones, though not all of them. The sample contains tens of thousands of clones, roughly 90% of which appear only once. CDR3 length: 15 amino acids. With 0 bases clipped from V and 5 bases from J, the junction kept 2 bases outside the gene matches. Germline CDR1 reads SGHNT; CDR2 reads YYREEE (reference sequence). The source of the sample is a study of T cell changes during pregnancy in multiple sclerosis. The sample consisted of CD4+ T cells from peripheral blood mononuclear cells, taken after pregnancy. The rearrangement uses TRBV5-4 and TRBJ1-6, with TRBD1 matching over 7 bases. The TCR sequence derives from a female donor with multiple sclerosis, enrolled in a pregnancy study. CDR3 protein: CASSLAGTDNSPLHF. DNA of the CDR3: TGTGCCAGCAGCTTGGCGGGGACAGATAATTCACCCCTCCACTTT. The full variable domain, completed using reference TRBV5-4 and TRBJ1-6, is ETGVTQSPTHLIKTRGQQVTLRCSSQSGHNTVSWYQQALGQGPQFIFQYYREEENGRGNFPPRFSGLQFPNYSSELNVNALELDDSALYLCASSLAGTDNSPLHFGNGTRLTVT.